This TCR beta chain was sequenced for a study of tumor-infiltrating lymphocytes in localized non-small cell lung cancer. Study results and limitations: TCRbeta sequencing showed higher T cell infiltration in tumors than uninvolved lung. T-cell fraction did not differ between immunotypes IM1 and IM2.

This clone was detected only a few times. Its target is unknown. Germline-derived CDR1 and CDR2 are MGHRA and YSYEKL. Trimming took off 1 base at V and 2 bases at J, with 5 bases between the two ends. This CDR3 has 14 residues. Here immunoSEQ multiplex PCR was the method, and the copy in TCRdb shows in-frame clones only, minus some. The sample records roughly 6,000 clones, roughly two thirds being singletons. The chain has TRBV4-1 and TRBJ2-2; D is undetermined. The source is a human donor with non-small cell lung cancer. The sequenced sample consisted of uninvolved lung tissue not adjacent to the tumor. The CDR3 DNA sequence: TGCGCCAGCAGCCAAGGGACCAACACCGGGGAGCTGTTTTTT. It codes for CASSQGTNTGELFF.